Listed below are T cell receptor beta chains from one sample, sequenced in a study of blood T cell repertoires in COVID-19. Measured with immunoSEQ multiplex PCR; TCRdb has only the in-frame clones, and not every one. The sample has some 60,000 clones; approximately 92% are singletons. The sequenced material came from peripheral blood. These receptors originate from a man aged 55 to 70 with acute or convalescent COVID-19. The CDR3 runs from the conserved cysteine through the conserved F or W. A D gene is named only where the DNA matches it firmly. Expanded clones get a size class; other rows say once, few or many, or leave the size out.

d_call	v_call	j_call	clone_size	cdr3_aa	cdr3_nt
TRBD1	TRBV27	TRBJ2-3	.	CASSLFTGATTDTQYF	TGTGCCAGCAGTTTATTCACAGGGGCCACGACAGATACGCAGTATTTT
TRBD2	TRBV29-1	TRBJ2-6	once	CSVVSGGVGANVLTF	TGCAGCGTTGTGTCCGGGGGGGTTGGGGCCAACGTCCTGACTTTC
TRBD1	TRBV5-1	TRBJ2-7	few	CASSLDGPGQGAGEQYF	TGCGCCAGCAGCTTGGACGGGCCCGGACAGGGGGCCGGCGAGCAGTACTTC
.	TRBV10-3	TRBJ1-1	.	CAISEAMGGRGDTEAFF	TGTGCCATCAGTGAAGCCATGGGGGGGCGCGGGGACACTGAAGCTTTCTTT
TRBD1	TRBV11-3	TRBJ2-5	.	CASSGQGDYEETQYF	TGTGCCAGCAGCGGACAGGGCGACTACGAGGAGACCCAGTACTTC
.	TRBV3-1/TRBV3-2	TRBJ1-1	.	CASSQDWEGNGTEAFF	TGTGCCAGCAGCCAAGATTGGGAGGGAAATGGCACTGAAGCTTTCTTT
TRBD1	TRBV29-1	TRBJ1-2	few	CSVEILTGVGGYTF	TGCAGCGTTGAGATCCTAACAGGGGTGGGTGGCTACACCTTC
TRBD1	TRBV7-2	TRBJ2-2	.	CASRSRQGEGELFF	TGTGCCAGCAGATCAAGACAGGGGGAAGGGGAGCTGTTTTTT
TRBD1	TRBV18	TRBJ1-5	.	CASSPRTGAGNQPQHF	TGTGCCAGCTCACCGAGGACAGGGGCTGGCAATCAGCCCCAGCATTTT
TRBD2	TRBV13	TRBJ2-4	.	CASSLGERGAKNIQYF	TGTGCCAGCAGCTTAGGGGAGCGGGGGGCCAAAAACATTCAGTACTTC
TRBD1	TRBV11-2	TRBJ1-1	.	CASSLSFGTGEAFF	TGTGCCAGCAGCCTATCCTTTGGGACAGGGGAAGCTTTCTTT
TRBD2	TRBV13	TRBJ2-3	.	CASSWKAGGPTNTQYF	TGTGCCAGCAGCTGGAAAGCGGGAGGGCCCACGAATACGCAGTATTTT
.	TRBV3-1/TRBV3-2	TRBJ1-1	.	CASSQGIAGLGTEAFF	TGTGCCAGCAGCCAAGGGATAGCGGGGTTGGGCACTGAAGCTTTCTTT
.	TRBV5-5	TRBJ2-5	.	CASSGNREETQYF	TGTGCCAGCAGCGGAAACAGGGAAGAGACCCAGTACTTC
.	TRBV11-2	TRBJ1-4	.	CASSSGPLNEKLFF	TGTGCCAGCAGCTCAGGGCCGCTTAATGAAAAACTGTTTTTT
.	TRBV7-2	TRBJ2-2	.	CASSLAPGNTGELFF	TGTGCCAGCAGCTTAGCGCCAGGGAACACCGGGGAGCTGTTTTTT
TRBD1	TRBV29-1	TRBJ2-5	.	CSASTGGGETQYF	TGCAGCGCTTCGACAGGGGGCGGAGAGACCCAGTACTTC
TRBD1	TRBV5-1	TRBJ2-1	.	CASSNRDRGYNEQFF	TGCGCCAGCAGTAATCGGGACAGGGGTTACAATGAGCAGTTCTTC
TRBD1	TRBV5-4	TRBJ2-5	.	CASSPQDRGGQTQYF	TGTGCCAGCAGCCCCCAGGACAGGGGCGGTCAGACCCAGTACTTC
TRBD1	TRBV29-1	TRBJ1-4	.	CSAGTGSGEKLFF	TGCAGCGCTGGGACAGGTAGCGGCGAAAAACTGTTTTTT
TRBD1	TRBV4-3	TRBJ1-1	once	CASRKGTGVNTEAFF	TGCGCCAGCAGAAAGGGGACAGGGGTGAACACTGAAGCTTTCTTT
.	TRBV5-6	TRBJ2-2	.	CASSDDRRYTGELFF	TGTGCCAGCAGCGATGACAGGCGATACACCGGGGAGCTGTTTTTT
TRBD1	TRBV11-3	TRBJ2-5	.	CASSPRTGKNGETQYF	TGTGCCAGCAGCCCCAGGACAGGGAAGAACGGAGAGACCCAGTACTTC
TRBD2	TRBV5-4	TRBJ2-5	.	CASSSSGLVVETQYF	TGTGCCAGCAGCTCCTCGGGACTAGTCGTCGAGACCCAGTACTTC
TRBD1	TRBV19	TRBJ2-2	.	CARNSPGGHNTGELFF	TGTGCCAGGAACAGCCCAGGGGGCCATAACACCGGGGAGCTGTTTTTT
.	TRBV5-1	TRBJ1-2	.	CASSQTGEYGYTF	TGCGCCAGCAGCCAGACAGGAGAGTATGGCTACACCTTC
.	TRBV27	TRBJ1-2	.	CASSFGLNYGYTF	TGTGCCAGCAGTTTCGGACTTAACTATGGCTACACCTTC
TRBD1	TRBV4-2	TRBJ2-2	.	CASSQEGTGGFRELFF	TGTGCCAGCAGCCAAGAAGGGACAGGGGGCTTTCGGGAGCTGTTTTTT
TRBD2	TRBV7-9	TRBJ2-1	.	CASRVAGGLNEQFF	TGTGCCAGCAGGGTAGCGGGAGGGTTGAATGAGCAGTTCTTC
.	TRBV18	TRBJ1-1	.	CASSPKRGTEAFF	TGTGCCAGCTCACCCAAGAGGGGGACTGAAGCTTTCTTT
.	TRBV7-5	TRBJ2-1	once	CARSLGWGNNEQFF	TGTGCCAGAAGCTTAGGTTGGGGCAACAATGAGCAGTTCTTC
.	TRBV12-3/TRBV12-4	TRBJ2-2	few	CASSPQGAGELFF	TGTGCCAGCAGCCCCCAAGGGGCCGGGGAGCTGTTTTTT
.	TRBV6-2/TRBV6-3	TRBJ1-5	.	CASSYSGYSNQPQHF	TGTGCCAGCAGTTACTCCGGTTATAGCAATCAGCCCCAGCATTTT
TRBD2	TRBV28	TRBJ2-7	.	CASPPGGVAGVNPSSYEQYF	TGTGCCAGTCCCCCCGGCGGAGTAGCGGGAGTGAACCCCTCCTCCTACGAGCAGTACTTC
.	TRBV7-2	TRBJ1-1	.	CASSLISGLGTEAFF	TGTGCCAGCAGCTTAATATCAGGCCTTGGGACTGAAGCTTTCTTT